The next 10 T cell receptor beta chains were all read from a single sample in a study of blood T cell repertoires in COVID-19. Profiling relied on immunoSEQ multiplex PCR, and the TCRdb table lists in-frame clones only, not all of them. The repertoire holds fewer than 200,000 clones, with around 82% as singletons. Sequencing was performed on PBMCs or T cells enriched from blood (not recorded which). The receptors were sampled from a woman aged 55 to 70 with acute COVID-19.

The CDR3 spells CAIGQITEAFF. CDR3 DNA: TGTGCCATCGGACAGATCACTGAAGCTTTCTTT. This chain joins TRBV6-6 and TRBJ1-1; a weak D match, TRBD1 (6 bases). The germline V gene has CDR1 MNHNY and CDR2 SVGAGI (reference sequence). The ends were cut back, 10 bases at V and 4 bases at J, with 10 bases in the middle. CDR3 length: 11 amino acids.

The chain carries TRBV7-8 and TRBJ1-2; 8 bases match TRBD1. The CDR3 totals 14 residues. Germline V gene sequence: CDR1 SGHVS, CDR2 FQNEAQ. V trimming: 5 bases; J trimming: 3 bases; junction bases outside the gene matches: 5. CDR3 DNA sequence: TGTGCCAGCAGCCACAGGACAGGGCACTATGGCTACACCTTC. Translating gives CASSHRTGHYGYTF.

Of note for this clone: The germline gene is not matched at one end of the junction; a read error may be the cause. The chain couples TRBV6-1 to TRBJ1-6, with D perhaps matching TRBD1 (5 bases). CDR3 length: 15 residues. From germline, CDR1 is MNHNS and CDR2 SASEGT. The DNA of the CDR3 is TGTGCCAGCAGTCAAGCGACAGTCTATAATTCACCCCTCCACTTT. It codes for CASSQATVYNSPLHF.

The chain is built from TRBV19 and TRBJ1-4; D unclear. The CDR3 is 14 residues long. V lost 9 bases and J lost 0, with 11 bases in between. CDR1 and CDR2 from the germline V gene are LNHDA and SQIVND (reference sequence). The CDR3 reads CASSQVATNEKLFF. Written as DNA, the CDR3 is TGTGCCAGCTCCCAGGTTGCAACTAATGAAAAACTGTTTTTT.

The chain is built from TRBV4-2 and TRBJ1-4; 9 positions agree with TRBD1. The V and J ends lost 1 base and 10 bases, in that order; junction bases with no gene match: 13. The CDR3 contains 17 residues. Germline V gene sequence: CDR1 LGHNA, CDR2 YNFKEQ. CDR3 loop: CASSQATEGQGEAKLFF. The CDR3 coding sequence is TGTGCCAGCAGCCAAGCCACGGAGGGACAGGGCGAGGCAAAACTGTTTTTT.

The chain links TRBV29-1 to TRBJ1-6, with D uncertain. This CDR3 region has 12 residues. V was cut by 1 base and J by 14 bases, with 12 bases left in between. Per the germline V gene, CDR1 is SQVTM and CDR2 is ANQGSEA. The CDR3: CSVEAPGETLHF. The CDR3 nucleotides read TGCAGCGTTGAAGCCCCCGGAGAAACCCTCCACTTT.

This chain joins TRBV19 and TRBJ2-7; D is undetermined. V lost 5 bases and J lost 2, with 7 bases in between. Germline CDR1 and CDR2: LNHDA and SQIVND (reference sequence). The CDR3 covers 12 residues. This CDR3 reads CASSHNPYEQYF. For the CDR3, the DNA is TGTGCCAGTAGTCACAACCCCTACGAGCAGTACTTC.

The rearrangement links TRBV7-8 to TRBJ2-1, with D perhaps TRBD1 (6 bases). Germline CDR1 and CDR2: SGHVS and FQNEAQ. CDR3 length: 14 residues. V lost 6 bases to trimming and J lost 0 bases, with 9 bases between them. The DNA of the CDR3 is TGTGCCAGCAGGTCCAGGGGCTCCTACAATGAGCAGTTCTTC. It specifies CASRSRGSYNEQFF.

The chain couples TRBV6-1 to TRBJ1-1, with D unclear. Between the trimmed V and J ends, which lost 2 bases and 3 bases, there was a span of 7 bases. This CDR3 spans 13 amino acids. Germline V gene sequence: CDR1 MNHNS, CDR2 SASEGT. The DNA of the CDR3 is TGTGCCAGCAGTGAAATGTCGGACACTGAAGCTTTCTTT. Its translation: CASSEMSDTEAFF.

Here the CDR3 reads CASSPPYDRDEQYV. DNA for the CDR3: TGTGCCAGCTCACCCCCTTACGACAGGGACGAGCAGTACGTC. The chain couples TRBV18 to TRBJ2-7; 7 bases agree with TRBD1. Trimming cost V 3 bases and J 5 bases; bases outside gene matches: 7. The CDR3 is 14 residues long. Per the germline V gene, CDR1 is KGHSH and CDR2 is LQKENI.